The 20 T cell receptor beta chains presented below share a single source sample, sequenced in a study of spatial heterogeneity in lung cancer. Documented time point: blood at routine non-recurrence follow-up after resection. In TCRdb, the 5' RACE reads were re-called with MiXCR into one record per CDR3 protein. The sample holds about 36,000 distinct CDR3 sequences, approximately 8% seen once. Source: PBMCs, taken at follow-up. Every receptor here comes from a male donor with early-stage non-small cell lung cancer.

This clonotype has at least ten counts. The rearrangement joins TRBV11-2 to TRBJ2-3; TRBD2 aligns across 8 bases. This CDR3 region has 16 residues. CDR1 and CDR2 (germline): SGHAT, FQNNGV. V was clipped by 3 bases and J by 2 bases; unmatched bases: 7. CDR3 in amino acids: CASSFGGGSNTDTQYF. CDR3 in DNA: TGTGCCAGCAGCTTTGGCGGGGGGTCCAACACAGATACGCAGTATTTT.

In this sample, this clonotype turned up many times. This chain connects TRBV7-2 to TRBJ2-7, with D possibly TRBD2 on 5 matching bases. The CDR3 contains 15 residues. Germline CDR1 reads SGHTA; CDR2 reads FQGNSA. The V end was cut by 4 bases, the J end by 5 bases, with 18 bases between. CDR3 loop: CASSSDGRRFDEQYF. For the CDR3, the DNA is TGTGCCAGCAGCTCCGACGGCCGGAGGTTCGACGAGCAGTACTTC.

This clonotype was seen many times. The V and J genes are TRBV7-8 and TRBJ2-1; 7 nucleotides agree with TRBD2. V lost 5 bases, J lost 0 bases, and 7 bases stayed unmatched. The CDR3 totals 16 residues. Looked up from germline, CDR1 is SGHVS and CDR2 is FQNEAQ. CDR3 region: CASSPLGTISYNEQFF. In DNA, the CDR3 is TGTGCCAGCAGCCCGCTGGGGACTATCTCCTACAATGAGCAGTTCTTC.

This clonotype was recorded many times. The gene calls are TRBV29-1 and TRBJ2-5, with 10 positions matching TRBD2. The germline V gene encodes CDR1 SQVTM and CDR2 ANQGSEA. This CDR3 has 13 amino acids. Unmatched junction bases numbered 4, after V lost 7 bases and J lost 2 bases. The CDR3 loop reads CSAMTSGQETQYF. CDR3 nucleotides: TGCAGCGCCATGACTAGCGGGCAAGAGACCCAGTACTTC.

V gene TRBV13 combines with J gene TRBJ2-1; 8 bases line up with TRBD1. The CDR3 is 14 residues long. J gave up 3 bases and V 7 bases, and 5 bases lay outside the gene matches. Germline CDR1 and CDR2: PRHDT and FYEKMQ (reference sequence). CDR3 residues: CASNPGQDYNEQFF. In nucleotides, the CDR3 is TGTGCCAGCAACCCGGGACAGGACTACAATGAGCAGTTCTTC.

The chain has TRBV14 and TRBJ2-3; D is unresolved. Germline lookup yields CDR1 SGHDN and CDR2 FVKESK. V gave up 5 bases and J gave up 5 bases, with 14 bases separating them. This CDR3 has 14 residues. The CDR3 sequence is CASSFTHSGDTQYF. The CDR3 DNA reads TGTGCCAGCAGCTTTACCCATTCTGGAGATACGCAGTATTTT.

This clonotype was counted at least ten times. The gene calls are TRBV6-5 and TRBJ1-1; 7 nucleotides agree with TRBD1. Germline V gene data show CDR1 as MNHEY and CDR2 as SVGAGI. V was pared by 2 bases and J by 0 bases, with 0 bases of the junction left unmatched. This CDR3 spans 14 amino acids. This chain's CDR3 is CASSYGTVNTEAFF. The CDR3 DNA is TGTGCCAGCAGTTACGGGACAGTGAACACTGAAGCTTTCTTT.

This clonotype was recorded many times. The chain couples TRBV2 to TRBJ2-2; 8 nucleotides agree with TRBD2. The CDR3 consists of 15 residues. CDR1 and CDR2 (germline): SNHLY, FYNNEI. J gave up 6 bases and V 2 bases, and 5 bases lay outside the gene matches. In nucleotides, the CDR3 is TGTGCCAGCAGTGAACTGACTAGCGAAGCCGGGGAGCTGTTTTTT. Protein product: CASSELTSEAGELFF.

This clonotype was detected only a few times. This rearrangement joins TRBV29-1 to TRBJ2-7; D is undetermined. V was pared by 7 bases and J by 3 bases, with 13 bases between. This CDR3 spans 12 amino acids. Per germline, CDR1 SQVTM and CDR2 ANQGSEA. The CDR3 loop is CSGIAQDYEQYF. The CDR3 nucleotides read TGCAGCGGTATAGCCCAAGACTACGAGCAGTACTTC.

This clonotype was detected ten times or more. DNA of the CDR3: TGTGCCAGCAGCTTAGGCTCTAGCGGGGTCTACAATGAGCAGTTCTTC. This gives the protein CASSLGSSGVYNEQFF. The chain recombines TRBV7-9 with TRBJ2-1; 9 nucleotides line up with TRBD2. Germline values: CDR1 SEHNR, CDR2 FQNEAQ (reference sequence). The ends lost 1 base at V and 3 bases at J; junction bases unmatched: 4. CDR3 length equals 16 residues.

There are a few counts of this clonotype. This chain links TRBV6-1 with TRBJ1-1; possibly TRBD1 for D (5 bases). With 2 bases removed from V and 3 bases from J, the gap between germline ends came to 19 bases. There are 17 residues in the CDR3. The V gene's germline CDR1 is MNHNS and CDR2 SASEGT. Here the CDR3 reads CASSESGSGQWYTEAFF. The CDR3 nucleotides are TGTGCCAGCAGTGAATCCGGTTCGGGGCAATGGTACACTGAAGCTTTCTTT.

This clonotype was counted at least ten times. This chain uses TRBV20-1 with TRBJ2-7; D perhaps matches TRBD1 (6 bases). Trimming stripped 6 bases from V and 6 bases from J, with 18 bases between. The CDR3 is 13 residues long. CDR1 and CDR2 from the germline V gene are DFQATT and SNEGSKA (reference sequence). CDR3 region: CSAAGTTGSEQYF. The CDR3 nucleotides read TGCAGTGCAGCCGGGACAACTGGTAGCGAGCAGTACTTC.

V gene TRBV29-1 combines with J gene TRBJ2-2; D remains unclear. The V end was cut by 7 bases, the J end by 2 bases, with 8 bases between. In germline, CDR1 is SQVTM, CDR2 ANQGSEA. The length of the CDR3 is 12 residues. The CDR3 region is CSAYFNTGELFF. For the CDR3, the DNA is TGCAGCGCCTATTTTAACACCGGGGAGCTGTTTTTT.

This clonotype was seen at least ten times. The chain joins TRBV6-5 to TRBJ2-3, with D unclear. V lost 2 bases and J 6 bases, leaving 6 bases between the germline ends. The CDR3 length is 12 residues. CDR1 is MNHEY and CDR2 is SVGAGI in the germline V gene. CDR3 amino acids: CASSYNADTQYF. The CDR3 DNA follows: TGTGCCAGCAGTTACAACGCTGATACGCAGTATTTT.

This clonotype was recorded many times. V usage is TRBV6-5 and J usage is TRBJ2-2; tentative D call: TRBD1 (6 bases). The germline V gene encodes CDR1 MNHEY and CDR2 SVGAGI. The length of the CDR3 is 15 residues. V shed 2 bases and J shed 5 bases, with 12 bases lying between them. This CDR3 is CASSYVTGSTGELFF. DNA of the CDR3: TGTGCCAGCAGTTACGTGACAGGAAGTACCGGGGAGCTGTTTTTT.

At least ten counts were recorded for this clonotype. The V and J genes are TRBV6-5 and TRBJ2-7, with 9 bases aligning to TRBD1. The length of the CDR3 is 11 residues. J gave up 7 bases and V 8 bases, and 3 bases lay outside the gene matches. Germline V gene sequence: CDR1 MNHEY, CDR2 SVGAGI. The CDR3 coding sequence is TGTGCCAGCTGGACAGGGGTTGAGCAGTACTTC. Protein sequence: CASWTGVEQYF.

There are many counts of this clonotype. The rearrangement uses TRBV6-1 and TRBJ2-7; 8 nucleotides agree with TRBD2. Germline loops: CDR1 MNHNS, CDR2 SASEGT. This CDR3 has 15 amino acids. The V segment lost 3 bases and the J segment 3 bases; nucleotides outside the gene matches: 7. The CDR3 protein is CASSDGWREVYEQYF. The DNA for the CDR3 is TGTGCCAGCAGTGACGGATGGCGGGAGGTCTACGAGCAGTACTTC.

CDR3 residues: CASSPRQGWTDGYTF. As DNA, the CDR3 is TGTGCCAGTAGTCCTCGACAGGGGTGGACGGATGGCTACACCTTC. The chain carries TRBV19 and TRBJ1-2, with 8 bases that match TRBD1. This CDR3 region has 15 residues. Trimming cost V 5 bases and J 6 bases; bases outside gene matches: 11. Germline V gives CDR1 LNHDA, CDR2 SQIVND (reference sequence).

This clonotype was counted only a few times. This chain joins TRBV19 and TRBJ1-5; TRBD1 is a possible D gene (5 bases). The CDR3 sequence is 12 residues long. The V end lost 7 bases, the J end lost 5 bases, and 9 bases lay between the germline ends. Germline-derived CDR1 and CDR2 are LNHDA and SQIVND (reference sequence). CDR3 region: CASNQGHQPQHF. The CDR3 coding sequence is TGTGCCAGTAATCAGGGACATCAGCCCCAGCATTTT.

The CDR3 DNA is TGTGCCAGCAGCGTAGCAGGGGGCGAAGGGACCGGGGAGCTGTTTTTT. Protein product: CASSVAGGEGTGELFF. This chain uses TRBV9 with TRBJ2-2; 8 bases map to TRBD1. Trimming cost V 0 bases and J 5 bases; bases outside gene matches: 6. The CDR3 is 16 amino acids. The germline V gene has CDR1 SGDLS and CDR2 YYNGEE.